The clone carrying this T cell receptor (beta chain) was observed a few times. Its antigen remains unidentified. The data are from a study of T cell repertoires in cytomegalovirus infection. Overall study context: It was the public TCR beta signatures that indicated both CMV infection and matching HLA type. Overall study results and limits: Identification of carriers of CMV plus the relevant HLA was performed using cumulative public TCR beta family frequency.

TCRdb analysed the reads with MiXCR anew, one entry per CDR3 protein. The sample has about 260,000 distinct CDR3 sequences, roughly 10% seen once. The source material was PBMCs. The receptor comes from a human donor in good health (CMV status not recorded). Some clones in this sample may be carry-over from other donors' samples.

CDR3: CASSLNQGTGYTF. The CDR3 DNA is TGTGCCAGCAGCTTAAATCAGGGGACTGGCTACACCTTC. V gene TRBV11-2 combines with J gene TRBJ1-2, with D perhaps TRBD1 (6 bases). The CDR3 has 13 residues. The germline V gene encodes CDR1 SGHAT and CDR2 FQNNGV. Deletions cut 2 bases from V and 7 bases from J, with 11 bases between.